One TCR beta chain is described in this entry. The sample comes from a study of shared clonotypes between healthy human individuals. The CDR3 spans 15 residues. With 0 bases removed from V and 7 bases from J, the gap between germline ends came to 12 bases. CDR1 MNHNY and CDR2 SVGAGI come from the germline V gene (reference sequence). This was a deep-level run. The assay was immunoSEQ multiplex PCR, and TCRdb's table has in-frame clones only and misses some. Found here are approximately 2,300,000 clones, about nine tenths of them singletons; the top ten hold 0.37%. Source material: naive CD4+ T cells from PBMCs. The subset was: CD45RA+ positively selected. This chain connects TRBV6-6 to TRBJ1-4; TRBD1 might be the D (6 bases). This TCR derives from a man aged 18-30 years in good health. Some clones in this sample may be carry-over from other donors' samples. CDR3 in DNA: TGTGCCAGCAGTTACTCACAGGGCTCGTTTGAAAAACTGTTTTTT. It codes for CASSYSQGSFEKLFF.